The 27 T cell receptor beta chains in this list originate from one sample, sequenced in a study of blood T cells in healthy people across ages. Next came a second PCR, run for roughly 7 to 12 cycles, which used a sample-barcoded 5' primer along with a J-beta primer mix. MiXCR was run by TCRdb on the 5' RACE reads, yielding one entry per CDR3 protein. This table holds roughly 680,000 distinct CDR3 sequences, around 48% found once. Specimen: blood. These receptors came from a woman aged 60 to 75 in good health.

The chain is built from TRBV5-5 and TRBJ2-1; 9 positions match TRBD2. CDR1 is SGHKS and CDR2 is YYEKEE in the germline V gene (reference sequence). V lost 4 bases and J lost 4; bases outside the gene matches: 9. This CDR3 has 16 residues. In nucleotides, the CDR3 is TGTGCCAGCAGCAGGTCGACTAGCGGAGTTTACAATGAGCAGTTCTTC. It codes for CASSRSTSGVYNEQFF.

CDR3 loop: CSARDRRGSHEQYF. The DNA for the CDR3 is TGCAGTGCTAGAGATAGGAGGGGCAGCCACGAGCAGTACTTC. J is TRBJ2-5 and V is TRBV20-1; TRBD2 is a possible D gene (6 bases). Matching the DNA end better, TRBJ2-7 makes the J call doubtful. The CDR3 length is 14 residues. The germline V gene has CDR1 DFQATT and CDR2 SNEGSKA (reference sequence).

Concerning this clonotype: With a much larger clone just one base away, this may be a read error. V usage is TRBV20-1 and J usage is TRBJ2-1; D is uncertain. The CDR3 has 8 residues. Germline assignment: CDR1 DFQATT and CDR2 SNEGSKA (reference sequence). Between the trimmed V and J ends, which lost 3 bases and 15 bases, there was a span of 6 bases. CDR3 amino acids: CSASLRFF. In DNA, the CDR3 is TGCAGTGCTAGTCTAAGGTTCTTC.

This clonotype appeared a few times. V gene TRBV27 combines with J gene TRBJ1-6; D gene ambiguous. Germline CDR1 reads MNHEY; CDR2 reads SMNVEV (reference sequence). The CDR3 runs 12 residues. Trimming took off 4 bases at V and 9 bases at J, with 7 bases between the two ends. The CDR3 nucleotides read TGTGCCAGCAGTTACAGCGGTTCACCCCTCCACTTT. The encoded protein is CASSYSGSPLHF.

This CDR3 reads CASSVSLAGDEQFF. The CDR3 coding sequence is TGTGCCAGCAGCGTCTCACTAGCGGGAGATGAGCAGTTCTTC. The J gene is TRBJ2-1, the V gene TRBV9; 11 nucleotides match TRBD2. Germline CDR1 and CDR2: SGDLS and YYNGEE. This CDR3 comprises 14 residues. V was pared by 2 bases and J by 8 bases, with 3 bases of the junction left unmatched.

Remarks on this clonotype: One junction end does not reproduce the germline sequence, and a read error may be involved. The V gene is TRBV2, the J gene TRBJ1-2, with no clear D. This CDR3 region has 12 residues. CDR1 SNHLY and CDR2 FYNNEI come from the germline V gene. CDR3 sequence (DNA): TGTGCCAGCAGTGAATCCGGGGAAGGCTGCACCTTC. Encoded protein: CASSESGEGCTF.

This clonotype was observed a few times. This sequence joins TRBV21-1 and TRBJ2-7; the table's D call of TRBD1 was not tested on the DNA. TRBV21-1 is labeled a pseudogene. The CDR3 runs to 15 residues. CDR3 DNA sequence: TGTGCCAGCAGCCTCCCGGCCGAGCGGAGCTACGAGCAGTACTTC. Protein sequence: CASSLPAERSYEQYF.

The chain is built from TRBV5-5 and TRBJ2-1; TRBD2 agrees at 9 bases. Germline CDR1 is SGHKS and CDR2 is YYEKEE (reference sequence). V lost 4 bases to trimming and J lost 3 bases; unmatched junction nucleotides: 8. This CDR3 spans 16 amino acids. CDR3 sequence reads: CASSQTGTSYYNEQFF. As DNA, the CDR3 is TGTGCCAGCAGCCAAACCGGGACTAGCTACTACAATGAGCAGTTCTTC.

The chain has TRBV24-1 and TRBJ2-5; 9 bases are shared with TRBD2. Trimming cost V 3 bases and J 5 bases; bases outside gene matches: 6. CDR3 length: 15 residues. Germline V lookup: CDR1 KGHDR, CDR2 SFDVKD. The CDR3 DNA reads TGTGCCACCAGTGATACAAGCGGGAGGCCGGAGACCCAGTACTTC. It specifies CATSDTSGRPETQYF.

This clonotype was counted many times. The chain recombines TRBV7-2 with TRBJ2-1, with D hard to call. Germline V gene data show CDR1 as SGHTA and CDR2 as FQGNSA. The CDR3 has 11 amino acids. Trimming pared 8 bases from V and 4 bases from J, leaving 6 bases between. The CDR3 protein is CASSVYNEQFF. CDR3 nucleotides: TGTGCCAGCTCGGTATACAATGAGCAGTTCTTC.

Comment on this clonotype: A single base separates this from a much larger clone, so it may be a read error. This chain uses TRBV20-1 with TRBJ2-5; 9 bases map to TRBD1. Germline CDR1 and CDR2: DFQATT and SNEGSKA (reference sequence). The CDR3 loop spans 13 amino acids. The CDR3 DNA is TGCAGCGGGACAGGGATGGGTCAAGAGACCCAGTACTTC. Residues: CSGTGMGQETQYF.

The gene calls are TRBV20-1 and TRBJ2-1, with 9 bases aligning to TRBD2. Germline V gene data show CDR1 as DFQATT and CDR2 as SNEGSKA (reference sequence). CDR3 length equals 14 residues. V was clipped by 6 bases and J by 2 bases; unmatched bases: 5. CDR3 loop: CSAPSGTPYNEQFF. The CDR3 DNA reads TGCAGTGCCCCTAGCGGGACACCCTACAATGAGCAGTTCTTC.

This chain joins TRBV3-1 and TRBJ2-1; no clear D. In germline, CDR1 is LGHDT, CDR2 YNNKEL (reference sequence). V was cut by 1 base and J by 1 base, with 5 bases left in between. This CDR3 comprises 14 residues. DNA of the CDR3: TGTGCCAGCAGCCAAGTGATGTCCTACAATGAGCAGTTCTTC. This codes for CASSQVMSYNEQFF.

The chain is built from TRBV29-1 and TRBJ2-1; 9 nucleotides line up with TRBD2. V shed 4 bases, J shed 5 bases, and the junction held 3 bases outside the gene matches. The CDR3 spans 13 residues. CDR1 is SQVTM, CDR2 ANQGSEA, per germline. DNA for the CDR3: TGCAGCGTTGGGACTAGCGAACACAATGAGCAGTTCTTC. Encoded protein: CSVGTSEHNEQFF.

This rearrangement joins TRBV25-1 to TRBJ1-4, with TRBD1 matching over 11 bases. The CDR3 totals 17 residues. Germline loops: CDR1 MGHDK, CDR2 SYGVNS. V lost 3 bases to trimming and J lost 8 bases; unmatched junction nucleotides: 11. As DNA, the CDR3 is TGTGCCAGCAGTGATGGGACAGGGGGATTTGGGAACGAAAAACTGTTTTTT. Translation: CASSDGTGGFGNEKLFF.

This chain connects TRBV20-1 to TRBJ2-1; D remains ambiguous. CDR1 and CDR2 (germline): DFQATT, SNEGSKA (reference sequence). V shed 5 bases and J shed 3 bases, with 14 bases lying between them. The CDR3 contains 14 residues. The CDR3 region is CSAPSRRNYNEQFF. Written as DNA, the CDR3 is TGCAGTGCTCCGAGTCGGCGGAACTACAATGAGCAGTTCTTC.

The V gene is TRBV28, the J gene TRBJ1-1; D is unclear. Deletions cut 2 bases from V and 12 bases from J, with 16 bases between. Germline loops: CDR1 MDHEN, CDR2 SYDVKM. This CDR3 comprises 13 residues. The CDR3 sequence: CASSLRGYPRPFF. Written as DNA, the CDR3 is TGTGCCAGCAGTTTACGAGGGTATCCACGGCCTTTCTTT.

The rearrangement links TRBV28 to TRBJ1-2; tentative D call: TRBD1 (5 bases). The germline V gene encodes CDR1 MDHEN and CDR2 SYDVKM. This CDR3 has 15 residues. V was cut by 7 bases and J by 5 bases, with 20 bases left in between. CDR3 region: CASTGSLITSYGYTF. The DNA of the CDR3 is TGTGCCAGCACAGGGTCACTAATTACCTCGTATGGCTACACCTTC.

The CDR3 region is CAISESDGTYTEAFF. The CDR3 DNA is TGTGCCATCAGTGAGTCCGACGGGACCTACACTGAAGCTTTCTTT. The chain employs TRBV10-3 and TRBJ1-1, with D possibly matching TRBD1 (5 bases). Germline lookup yields CDR1 ENHRY and CDR2 SYGVKD. The CDR3 consists of 15 residues. V dropped 0 bases and J dropped 3 bases, with 11 bases sitting between them.

The chain has TRBV20-1 and TRBJ2-1; 11 bases map to TRBD2. This CDR3 has 18 amino acids. Losses at the gene ends were 4 bases for V and 1 base for J; bases not matched to a gene: 12. Germline CDR1 reads DFQATT; CDR2 reads SNEGSKA (reference sequence). The CDR3: CSATSLAGGVRSYNEQFF. As DNA, the CDR3 is TGCAGTGCTACCAGTCTAGCGGGAGGAGTCCGTTCCTACAATGAGCAGTTCTTC.

This clonotype was detected a few times. The chain carries TRBV10-3 and TRBJ1-6, with no clear D. The CDR3 length is 15 residues. CDR1 ENHRY and CDR2 SYGVKD come from the germline V gene. The V end lost 6 bases, the J end lost 12 bases, and 21 bases lay between the germline ends. This chain's CDR3 is CAIRASDGDFLPLHF. The CDR3 DNA is TGTGCCATCAGGGCCTCGGATGGGGATTTCTTACCCCTCCACTTT.

This sequence joins TRBV10-3 and TRBJ1-2, with 9 bases aligning to TRBD1. J lost 2 bases, V lost 4 bases, and 5 bases had no gene match. The CDR3 is 15 residues long. Looked up from germline, CDR1 is ENHRY and CDR2 is SYGVKD. The CDR3 DNA sequence: TGTGCCATCAGTGCGTGGACAGGGGAGAACTATGGCTACACCTTC. Its protein product is CAISAWTGENYGYTF.

By share, this clonotype counts as medium-sized. This chain uses TRBV20-1 with TRBJ2-7; D is perhaps TRBD2 (6 bases). V was trimmed by 3 bases and J by 0 bases, leaving 15 bases between them. The CDR3 length is 15 residues. The germline V gene has CDR1 DFQATT and CDR2 SNEGSKA (reference sequence). Here the CDR3 reads CSARGGHGSSYEQYF. The DNA of the CDR3 is TGCAGTGCTAGGGGTGGACACGGGAGCTCCTACGAGCAGTACTTC.

In this sample, this clonotype turned up a few times. The chain uses TRBV3-1 and TRBJ1-4; 8 nucleotides align to TRBD1. After removal of 0 bases from V and 10 bases from J, the junction contained 7 bases not matched to a gene. The germline V gene encodes CDR1 LGHDT and CDR2 YNNKEL (reference sequence). The CDR3 is 15 amino acids. This chain's CDR3 is CASSQDVAGGRKLFF. The CDR3 bases are TGTGCCAGCAGCCAAGATGTGGCAGGGGGCCGAAAACTGTTTTTT.

In nucleotides, the CDR3 is TGCAGCGTTGCATTGACCCCCTATGGCTACACCTTC. It translates to CSVALTPYGYTF. The V and J genes are TRBV29-1 and TRBJ1-2; no firm D call. Deletions cut 4 bases from V and 4 bases from J, with 10 bases between. This CDR3 has 12 residues. Germline lookup yields CDR1 SQVTM and CDR2 ANQGSEA. The full variable domain, with the rest looked up from reference TRBV29-1 and TRBJ1-2, is SAVISQKPSRDICQRGTSLTIQCQVDSQVTMMFWYRQQPGQSLTLIATANQGSEATYESGFVIDKFPISRPNLTFSTLTVSNMSPEDSSIYLCSVALTPYGYTFGSGTRLTVV.

The chain combines TRBV27 with TRBJ2-6, with D hard to call. V was trimmed by 0 bases and J by 0 bases, leaving 9 bases between them. The germline CDR1 and CDR2 sequences are MNHEY and SMNVEV (reference sequence). The CDR3 has 17 amino acids. CDR3 bases: TGTGCCAGCAGTTTATCGTATTTCGACTCTGGGGCCAACGTCCTGACTTTC. Encoded protein: CASSLSYFDSGANVLTF.

This chain joins TRBV28 and TRBJ2-1; TRBD1 is a possible D gene (6 bases). The CDR3 extends over 14 amino acids. Deletions cut 6 bases from V and 2 bases from J, with 11 bases between. Germline V gives CDR1 MDHEN, CDR2 SYDVKM. The DNA for the CDR3 is TGTGCCAGCAGGGGACAATCACCCTACAATGAGCAGTTCTTC. It encodes CASRGQSPYNEQFF.